A selection of T cell receptor beta chains follows, all from one sample in a study of T cell changes during pregnancy in multiple sclerosis. The repertoire was sequenced with immunoSEQ multiplex PCR; TCRdb's copy has only in-frame clones and lacks some. The sample holds approximately 84,000 clones; around 94% are singletons and the top ten take roughly 0.93%. Sample: peripheral blood, taken in the second trimester of pregnancy. These receptors all come from a female donor in good health, enrolled as a control in a pregnancy study. Both conserved end residues are part of each CDR3. The order of the fields is D gene, J gene, V gene, CDR3 DNA, CDR3 protein. A D gene is named only where the DNA matches it firmly.

d_gene: TRBD1; j_gene: TRBJ1-5; v_gene: TRBV28; CDR3nt: TGTGCCAGCAGTTTAAGCGGACAGGGGCATCAGCCCCAGCATTTT; CDR3aa: CASSLSGQGHQPQHF
d_gene: NA; j_gene: TRBJ1-2; v_gene: TRBV4-1; CDR3nt: TGCGCCAGCAGCCCCGGCCAAGGGGCGAACTATGGCTACACCTTC; CDR3aa: CASSPGQGANYGYTF
d_gene: NA; j_gene: TRBJ2-5; v_gene: TRBV30; CDR3nt: TGTGCCTGGGGGGATGGGAGAGAGACCCAGTACTTC; CDR3aa: CAWGDGRETQYF
d_gene: NA; j_gene: TRBJ1-4; v_gene: TRBV28; CDR3nt: TGTGCCAGCAGAGGGAGGGCTAATGAAAAACTGTTTTTT; CDR3aa: CASRGRANEKLFF
d_gene: NA; j_gene: TRBJ2-1; v_gene: TRBV2; CDR3nt: TGTGCCAGCAGGCCGGACTACCAGGGCAATGAGCAGTTCTTC; CDR3aa: CASRPDYQGNEQFF
d_gene: NA; j_gene: TRBJ1-4; v_gene: TRBV4-1; CDR3nt: TGCGCCAGCAGCCATGGAGGGCGGGGCGTGGGTGAAAAACTGTTTTTT; CDR3aa: CASSHGGRGVGEKLFF
d_gene: NA; j_gene: TRBJ2-2; v_gene: TRBV7-2; CDR3nt: TGTGCCAGCAGCTTAGTTACGGGGAACACCGGGGAGCTGTTTTTT; CDR3aa: CASSLVTGNTGELFF
d_gene: NA; j_gene: TRBJ2-2; v_gene: TRBV5-4; CDR3nt: TGTGCCAGCAGCTTGGCGGAAAATCGGGGCACCGGGGAGCTGTTTTTT; CDR3aa: CASSLAENRGTGELFF
d_gene: NA; j_gene: TRBJ2-7; v_gene: TRBV5-1; CDR3nt: TGCGCCAGCAGCTTCTCGGGACAAGGATACGAGCAGTACTTC; CDR3aa: CASSFSGQGYEQYF
d_gene: NA; j_gene: TRBJ2-1; v_gene: TRBV6-6; CDR3nt: TGTGCCAGCAGATTGACTAGTCTACCTTACAATGAGCAGTTCTTC; CDR3aa: CASRLTSLPYNEQFF
d_gene: TRBD2; j_gene: TRBJ2-1; v_gene: TRBV2; CDR3nt: TGTGCCAGCAGGGGACTAGCGTGGAATGAGCAGTTCTTC; CDR3aa: CASRGLAWNEQFF
d_gene: TRBD2; j_gene: TRBJ2-1; v_gene: TRBV9; CDR3nt: TGTGCCAGCAGCGTAGCCCTCTGGGCGGGAGGGCACAATGAGCAGTTCTTC; CDR3aa: CASSVALWAGGHNEQFF
d_gene: NA; j_gene: TRBJ1-1; v_gene: TRBV18; CDR3nt: TGTGCCAGCTCACCTGAGGGGAACACTGAAGCTTTCTTT; CDR3aa: CASSPEGNTEAFF
d_gene: NA; j_gene: TRBJ2-1; v_gene: TRBV27; CDR3nt: TGTGCCAGCAGTCCCCGGGGAGGTAAGGGTGCCTACAATGAGCAGTTCTTC; CDR3aa: CASSPRGGKGAYNEQFF
d_gene: TRBD1; j_gene: TRBJ2-5; v_gene: TRBV5-1; CDR3nt: TGCGCCAGCAGCCGGACAGGGAGGTTTGAGACCCAGTACTTC; CDR3aa: CASSRTGRFETQYF
d_gene: TRBD2; j_gene: TRBJ2-7; v_gene: TRBV5-1; CDR3nt: TGCGCCAGCGCGCGGGAGGCCCACTCCTACGAGCAGTACTTC; CDR3aa: CASAREAHSYEQYF
d_gene: TRBD1; j_gene: TRBJ1-4; v_gene: TRBV19; CDR3nt: TGTGCCAGTAGGTCGGACAGGACAAATGAAAAACTGTTTTTT; CDR3aa: CASRSDRTNEKLFF
d_gene: NA; j_gene: TRBJ1-1; v_gene: TRBV5-1; CDR3nt: TGCGCCAGCAGCCGAATACAGGGCCCGGGAGCTTTCTTT; CDR3aa: CASSRIQGPGAFF
d_gene: NA; j_gene: TRBJ1-2; v_gene: TRBV19; CDR3nt: TGTGCCAGTAGGACGAACAGCAACTATGGCTACACCTTC; CDR3aa: CASRTNSNYGYTF
d_gene: TRBD2; j_gene: TRBJ2-4; v_gene: TRBV19; CDR3nt: TGTGCCAGTACGCCCGCGGGAGGAACCAAAAACATTCAGTACTTC; CDR3aa: CASTPAGGTKNIQYF
d_gene: NA; j_gene: TRBJ2-2; v_gene: TRBV19; CDR3nt: TGTGCCAGTAGTATAGATTCCGGGTCCGGGGAGCTGTTTTTT; CDR3aa: CASSIDSGSGELFF
d_gene: TRBD1; j_gene: TRBJ2-7; v_gene: TRBV10-3; CDR3nt: TGTGCCATCAGTGAGTCTGGTCGGGGACAGGGGACCTACGAGCAGTACTTC; CDR3aa: CAISESGRGQGTYEQYF
d_gene: NA; j_gene: TRBJ2-1; v_gene: TRBV6-1; CDR3nt: TGTGCCAGCAGACACCAGGTGAGCTCCTACAATGAGCAGTTCTTC; CDR3aa: CASRHQVSSYNEQFF
d_gene: NA; j_gene: TRBJ2-3; v_gene: TRBV4-1; CDR3nt: TGCGCCAGCAGCCAGGGTTGGGGCAGCACAGATACGCAGTATTTT; CDR3aa: CASSQGWGSTDTQYF
d_gene: TRBD1; j_gene: TRBJ2-7; v_gene: TRBV28; CDR3nt: TGTGCCAGCAGTACAGGACAGGGACACTACGAGCAGTACTTC; CDR3aa: CASSTGQGHYEQYF
d_gene: NA; j_gene: TRBJ1-1; v_gene: TRBV5-4; CDR3nt: TGTGCCAGCAGCTTGGACAGGCCCACTGAAGCTTTCTTT; CDR3aa: CASSLDRPTEAFF
d_gene: TRBD2; j_gene: TRBJ2-3; v_gene: TRBV2; CDR3nt: TGTGCCAGCAGTGGACTTCGACTAGCGGACCTCACAGATACGCAGTATTTT; CDR3aa: CASSGLRLADLTDTQYF
d_gene: TRBD2; j_gene: TRBJ2-5; v_gene: TRBV27; CDR3nt: TGTGCCAGCAGTTTTGGCGGGAGACGGCAAGAGACCCAGTACTTC; CDR3aa: CASSFGGRRQETQYF
d_gene: NA; j_gene: TRBJ1-1; v_gene: TRBV2; CDR3nt: TGTGCCAGCAGGGGTGAGGGGGTGACTGAAGCTTTCTTT; CDR3aa: CASRGEGVTEAFF
d_gene: NA; j_gene: TRBJ2-7; v_gene: TRBV6-1; CDR3nt: TGTGCCAGCAGAGAGATAGGGACTGGAGTCTACGAGCAGTACTTC; CDR3aa: CASREIGTGVYEQYF
d_gene: NA; j_gene: TRBJ2-5; v_gene: TRBV5-1; CDR3nt: TGCGCCAGCAGCTTGGCTGGAGCCCAAGAGACCCAGTACTTC; CDR3aa: CASSLAGAQETQYF
d_gene: TRBD1; j_gene: TRBJ1-5; v_gene: TRBV28; CDR3nt: TGTGCCAGCAGGCCGACAGGGGGCGTGGGGCAGCCCCAGCATTTT; CDR3aa: CASRPTGGVGQPQHF